This record concerns one T cell receptor (beta chain) sequence. This CDR3 region has 17 residues. J gave up 0 bases and V 4 bases, and 6 bases lay outside the gene matches. Germline CDR1 is MNHNS and CDR2 is SASEGT. Amplification used 60 Vbeta primers and 13 Jbeta primers. The table came from immunoSEQ multiplex PCR; TCRdb's copy has only in-frame clones and leaves some out. The table shows some 140,000 clones, with around 77% occurring only once. The data were taken from a study of cytomegalovirus exposure and HLA in healthy donors. Looking at the study overall: One earlier analysis, a look at some 180 million T cells, found some 100 million unique TCR beta sequences.

This clonotype was obtained from a young man in good health and CMV-seronegative. Sample: PBMCs. The J gene is TRBJ2-2, the V gene TRBV6-1; 9 nucleotides align to TRBD1. CDR3 residues: CASSAGTGFANTGELFF. The CDR3 region has the DNA TGTGCCAGCAGTGCCGGGACAGGGTTCGCGAACACCGGGGAGCTGTTTTTT.